The sequence of this T cell receptor beta chain was determined in a study of neurological immune-mediated disorders. This clonotype has a count of ten or more. The CDR3 has 15 amino acids. Germline trimming cut 1 base from V and 4 bases from J; bases unmatched to any gene: 1. CDR1 and CDR2 (germline): DFQATT, SNEGSKA (reference sequence). Stored at -80 C, 2 million PBMCs were the source of the unsorted libraries. TCRdb ran MiXCR on the 5' RACE reads and lists one entry per CDR3 protein. Seen here are 36,000 or so distinct CDR3 sequences, approximately 10% observed once, and the top ten hold roughly 7.1%.

This sequence joins TRBV20-1 and TRBJ2-1, with TRBD2 matching 13 bases. The specimen was PBMCs. This receptor was taken from a woman aged 25 to 39 with HTLV-1-associated myelopathy (HAM/TSP). This CDR3 is CSARGTSGGYNEQFF. Written as DNA, the CDR3 is TGCAGTGCTAGAGGGACTAGCGGGGGATACAATGAGCAGTTCTTC.